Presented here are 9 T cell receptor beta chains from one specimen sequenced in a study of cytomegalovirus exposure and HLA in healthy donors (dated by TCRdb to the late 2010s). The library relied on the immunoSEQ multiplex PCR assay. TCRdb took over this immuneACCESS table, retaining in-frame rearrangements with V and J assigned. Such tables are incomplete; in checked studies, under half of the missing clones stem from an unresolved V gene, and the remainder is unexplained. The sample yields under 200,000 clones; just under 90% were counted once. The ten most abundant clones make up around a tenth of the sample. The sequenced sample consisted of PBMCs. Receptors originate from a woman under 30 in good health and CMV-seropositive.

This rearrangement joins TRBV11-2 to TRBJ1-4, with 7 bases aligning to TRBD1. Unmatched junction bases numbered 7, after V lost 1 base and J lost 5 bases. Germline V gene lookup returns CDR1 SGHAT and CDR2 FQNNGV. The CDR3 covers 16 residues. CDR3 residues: CASSLGLTGRNEKLFF. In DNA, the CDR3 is TGTGCCAGCAGCTTAGGCCTGACAGGGAGGAATGAAAAACTGTTTTTT.

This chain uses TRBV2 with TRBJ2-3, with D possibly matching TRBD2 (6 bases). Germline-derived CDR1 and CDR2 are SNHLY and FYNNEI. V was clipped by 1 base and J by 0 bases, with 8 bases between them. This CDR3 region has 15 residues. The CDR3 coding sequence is TGTGCCAGCAGTGAAGGGAGCGGGAGCACAGATACGCAGTATTTT. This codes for CASSEGSGSTDTQYF.

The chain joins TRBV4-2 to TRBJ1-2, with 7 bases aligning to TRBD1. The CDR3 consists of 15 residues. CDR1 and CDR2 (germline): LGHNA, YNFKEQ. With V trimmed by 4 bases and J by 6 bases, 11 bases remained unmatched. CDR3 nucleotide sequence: TGTGCCAGCAGCCGCCGACAAGACAGGGATGATGGCTACACCTTC. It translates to CASSRRQDRDDGYTF.

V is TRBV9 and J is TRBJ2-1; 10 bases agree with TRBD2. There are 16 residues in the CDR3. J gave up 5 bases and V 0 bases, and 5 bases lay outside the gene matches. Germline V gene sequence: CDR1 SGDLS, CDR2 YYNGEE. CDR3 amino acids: CASSVDLAGEDNEQFF. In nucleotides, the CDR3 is TGTGCCAGCAGCGTAGACCTAGCGGGGGAGGACAATGAGCAGTTCTTC. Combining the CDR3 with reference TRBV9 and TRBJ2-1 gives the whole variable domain DSGVTQTPKHLITATGQRVTLRCSPRSGDLSVYWYQQSLDQGLQFLIQYYNGEERAKGNILERFSAQQFPDLHSELNLSSLELGDSALYFCASSVDLAGEDNEQFFGPGTRLTVL.

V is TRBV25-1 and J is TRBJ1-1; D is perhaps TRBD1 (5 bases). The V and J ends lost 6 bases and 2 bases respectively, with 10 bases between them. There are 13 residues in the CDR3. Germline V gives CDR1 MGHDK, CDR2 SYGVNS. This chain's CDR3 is CASRDNLNTEAFF. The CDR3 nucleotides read TGTGCCAGCAGGGACAACCTTAACACTGAAGCTTTCTTT.

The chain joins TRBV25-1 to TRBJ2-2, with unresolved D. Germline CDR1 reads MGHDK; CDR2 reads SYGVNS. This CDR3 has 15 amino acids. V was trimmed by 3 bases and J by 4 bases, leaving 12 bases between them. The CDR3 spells CASSDWARSTGELFF. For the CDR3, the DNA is TGTGCCAGCAGTGATTGGGCTCGTTCCACCGGGGAGCTGTTTTTT.

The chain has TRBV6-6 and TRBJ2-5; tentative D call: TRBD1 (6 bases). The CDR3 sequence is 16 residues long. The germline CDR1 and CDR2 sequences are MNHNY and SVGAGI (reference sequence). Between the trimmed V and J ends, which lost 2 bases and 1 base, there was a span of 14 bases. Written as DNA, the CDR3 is TGTGCCAGCAGTTACCCCCCGACAGGTACCCAAGAGACCCAGTACTTC. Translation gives CASSYPPTGTQETQYF.

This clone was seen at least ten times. CDR3 DNA: TGTGCCAGCAGCCAAGATAATGACAGGACCTACGAGCAGTACTTC. The encoded protein is CASSQDNDRTYEQYF. The gene calls are TRBV4-2 and TRBJ2-7; D possibly corresponds to TRBD1 (6 bases). The germline CDR1 and CDR2 sequences are LGHNA and YNFKEQ. The CDR3 is made up of 15 amino acids. V was cut by 0 bases and J by 2 bases, with 11 bases left in between.

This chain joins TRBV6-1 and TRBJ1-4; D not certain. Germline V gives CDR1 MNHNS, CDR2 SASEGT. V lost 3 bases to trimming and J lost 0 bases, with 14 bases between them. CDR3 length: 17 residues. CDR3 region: CASSEVVGWATNEKLFF. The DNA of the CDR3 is TGTGCCAGCAGTGAGGTCGTCGGGTGGGCAACTAATGAAAAACTGTTTTTT.